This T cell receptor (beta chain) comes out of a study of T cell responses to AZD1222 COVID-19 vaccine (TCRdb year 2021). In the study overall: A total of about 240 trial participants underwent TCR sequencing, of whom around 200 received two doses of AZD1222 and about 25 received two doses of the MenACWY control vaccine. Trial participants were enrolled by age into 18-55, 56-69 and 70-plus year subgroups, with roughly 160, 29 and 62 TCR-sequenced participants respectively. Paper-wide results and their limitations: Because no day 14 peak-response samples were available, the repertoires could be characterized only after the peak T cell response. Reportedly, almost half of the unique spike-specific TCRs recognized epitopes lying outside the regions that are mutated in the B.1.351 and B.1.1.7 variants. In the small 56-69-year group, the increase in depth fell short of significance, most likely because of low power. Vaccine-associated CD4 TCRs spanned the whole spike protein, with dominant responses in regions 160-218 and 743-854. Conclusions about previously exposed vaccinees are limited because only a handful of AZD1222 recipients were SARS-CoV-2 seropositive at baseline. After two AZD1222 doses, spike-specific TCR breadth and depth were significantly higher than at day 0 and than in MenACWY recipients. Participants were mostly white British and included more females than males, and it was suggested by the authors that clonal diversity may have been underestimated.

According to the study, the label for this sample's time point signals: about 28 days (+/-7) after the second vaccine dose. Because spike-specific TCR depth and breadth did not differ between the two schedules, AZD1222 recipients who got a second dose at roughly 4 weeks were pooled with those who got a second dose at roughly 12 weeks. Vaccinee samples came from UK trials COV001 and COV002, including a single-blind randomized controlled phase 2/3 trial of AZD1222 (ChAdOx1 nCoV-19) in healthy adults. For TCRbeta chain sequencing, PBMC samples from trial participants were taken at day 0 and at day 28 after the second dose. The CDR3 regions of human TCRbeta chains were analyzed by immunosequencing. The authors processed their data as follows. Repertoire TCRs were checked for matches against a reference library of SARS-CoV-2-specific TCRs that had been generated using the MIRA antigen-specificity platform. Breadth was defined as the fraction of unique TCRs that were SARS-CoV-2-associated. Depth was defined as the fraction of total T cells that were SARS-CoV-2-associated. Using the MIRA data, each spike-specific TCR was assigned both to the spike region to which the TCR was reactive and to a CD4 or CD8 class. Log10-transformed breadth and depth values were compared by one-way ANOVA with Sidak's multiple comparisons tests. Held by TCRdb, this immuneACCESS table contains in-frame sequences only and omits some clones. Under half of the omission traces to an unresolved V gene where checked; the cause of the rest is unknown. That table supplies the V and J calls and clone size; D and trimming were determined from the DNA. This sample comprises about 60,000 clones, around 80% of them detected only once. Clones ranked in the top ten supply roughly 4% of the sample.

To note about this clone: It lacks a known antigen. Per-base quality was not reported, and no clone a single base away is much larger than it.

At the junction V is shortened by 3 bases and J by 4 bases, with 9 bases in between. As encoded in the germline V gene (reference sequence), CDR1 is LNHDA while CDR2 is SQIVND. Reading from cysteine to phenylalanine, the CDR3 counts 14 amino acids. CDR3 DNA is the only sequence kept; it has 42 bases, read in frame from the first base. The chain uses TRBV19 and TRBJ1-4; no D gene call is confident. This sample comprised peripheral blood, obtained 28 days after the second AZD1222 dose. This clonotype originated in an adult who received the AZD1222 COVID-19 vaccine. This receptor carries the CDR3 CASSIFGINEKLFF. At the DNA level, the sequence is TGTGCCAGTAGTATCTTTGGGATTAATGAAAAACTGTTTTTT.